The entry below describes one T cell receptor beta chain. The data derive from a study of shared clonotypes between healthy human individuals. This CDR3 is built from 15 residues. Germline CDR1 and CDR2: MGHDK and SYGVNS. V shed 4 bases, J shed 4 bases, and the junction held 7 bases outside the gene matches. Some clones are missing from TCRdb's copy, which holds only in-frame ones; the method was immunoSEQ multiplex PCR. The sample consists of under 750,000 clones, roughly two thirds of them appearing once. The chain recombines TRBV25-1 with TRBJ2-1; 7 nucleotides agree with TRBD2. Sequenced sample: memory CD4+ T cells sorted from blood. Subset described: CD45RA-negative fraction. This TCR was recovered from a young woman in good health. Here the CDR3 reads CASSGRLADYNEQFF. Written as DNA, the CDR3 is TGTGCCAGCAGTGGTAGGCTAGCGGATTACAATGAGCAGTTCTTC.